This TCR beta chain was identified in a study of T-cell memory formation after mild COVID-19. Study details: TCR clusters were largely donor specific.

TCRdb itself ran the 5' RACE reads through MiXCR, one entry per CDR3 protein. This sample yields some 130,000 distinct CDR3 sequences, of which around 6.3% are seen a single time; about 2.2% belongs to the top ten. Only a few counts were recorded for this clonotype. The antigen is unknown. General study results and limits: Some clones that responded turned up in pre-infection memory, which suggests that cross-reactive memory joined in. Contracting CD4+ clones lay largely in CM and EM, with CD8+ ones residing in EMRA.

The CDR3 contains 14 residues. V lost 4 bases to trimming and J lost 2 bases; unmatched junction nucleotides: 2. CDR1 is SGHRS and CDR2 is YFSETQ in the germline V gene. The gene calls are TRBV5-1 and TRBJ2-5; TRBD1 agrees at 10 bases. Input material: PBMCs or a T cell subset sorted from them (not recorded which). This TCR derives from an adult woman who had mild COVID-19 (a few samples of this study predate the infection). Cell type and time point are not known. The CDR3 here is CASSGGQGQETQYF. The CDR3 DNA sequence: TGCGCCAGCAGCGGGGGACAGGGGCAAGAGACCCAGTACTTC.